The 18 T cell receptor beta chains below come from one sample, sequenced in a study of T cell responses to AZD1222 COVID-19 vaccine. Clones were sequenced by immunoSEQ multiplex PCR, and TCRdb holds only the in-frame ones, with some missing. The table lists more than 85,000 clones, roughly 89% of them singletons. The starting material was peripheral blood, obtained 28 days after the second AZD1222 dose. These receptors all stem from an adult who received the AZD1222 COVID-19 vaccine.

This chain joins TRBV3-1 (or the pseudogene TRBV3-2) and TRBJ2-2; D is ambiguous. This CDR3 contains 17 residues. The germline V gene has CDR1 LGHDT and CDR2 YNNKEL (reference sequence). The V gene lost 0 bases and the J gene lost 4 bases, with 15 bases spanning the gap. CDR3: CASSQDQRALITGELFF. Written as DNA, the CDR3 is TGTGCCAGCAGCCAAGATCAACGGGCTCTTATCACCGGGGAGCTGTTTTTT.

The rearrangement links TRBV11-2 to TRBJ2-7, with D possibly TRBD1 on 6 matching bases. Trimming left V 3 bases short and J 5 bases short, with 20 bases between. CDR1 is SGHAT and CDR2 is FQNNGV in the germline V gene. The CDR3 loop spans 16 amino acids. The CDR3 sequence is CASSFRTRLTGDEQYF. The CDR3 DNA reads as TGTGCCAGCAGCTTTAGGACAAGGTTGACAGGCGACGAGCAGTACTTC.

This clone has just one count. The sample has other DNA sequences that encode this CDR3 too. The chain links TRBV19 to TRBJ2-7; TRBD2 is a possible D gene (6 bases). V was shortened by 9 bases and J by 4 bases, with 13 bases between the two germline ends. This CDR3 has 12 amino acids. The germline gives CDR1 LNHDA, CDR2 SQIVND (reference sequence). CDR3 amino acids: CASSAGGYEQYF. The CDR3 nucleotides read TGTGCCAGCTCCGCCGGGGGATACGAGCAGTACTTC.

This chain links TRBV3-1 (or the pseudogene TRBV3-2) with TRBJ2-7, with 10 bases that match TRBD2. In germline, CDR1 is LGHDT, CDR2 YNNKEL (reference sequence). The CDR3 has 15 residues. V lost 5 bases and J lost 0; bases outside the gene matches: 4. The CDR3 here is CASSFGLAVSYEQYF. The CDR3 nucleotides are TGTGCCAGCAGCTTCGGACTAGCGGTCTCCTACGAGCAGTACTTC.

The rearrangement uses TRBV6-5 and TRBJ1-2, with 9 nucleotides matching TRBD1. V lost 4 bases to trimming and J lost 8 bases; unmatched junction nucleotides: 11. Germline-derived CDR1 and CDR2 are MNHEY and SVGAGI. The CDR3 spans 15 residues. In nucleotides, the CDR3 is TGTGCCAGCAGTTCACAAGAAAACAGGGGGCTCGGCTACACCTTC. Its translation is CASSSQENRGLGYTF.

The chain carries TRBV6-5 and TRBJ2-4, with D maybe TRBD1 (6 bases). Trimming stripped 5 bases from V and 6 bases from J, with 17 bases between. Germline CDR1 and CDR2: MNHEY and SVGAGI. The CDR3 loop spans 15 amino acids. In DNA, the CDR3 is TGTGCCAGCAGTCTCGATACCGGGACAAGAAACATTCAGTACTTC. Its protein product is CASSLDTGTRNIQYF.

The genes are TRBV4-1 and TRBJ1-5; D gene unclear. V was pared by 4 bases and J by 4 bases, with 14 bases between. The CDR3 is 15 residues long. Germline assignment: CDR1 MGHRA and CDR2 YSYEKL. The CDR3 region is CASSRDPTQNQPQHF. The CDR3 DNA reads TGCGCCAGCAGCCGTGACCCAACCCAGAATCAGCCCCAGCATTTT.

This clone came up a few times. V is TRBV2 and J is TRBJ1-2; no reliable D call. Trimming pared 1 base from V and 4 bases from J, leaving 7 bases between. Per germline, CDR1 SNHLY and CDR2 FYNNEI. The length of the CDR3 is 13 residues. The DNA of the CDR3 is TGTGCCAGCAGTGAAGGGATTCTCTATGGCTACACCTTC. Translation gives CASSEGILYGYTF.

The CDR3 region has the DNA TGTGCCTGGAGTGGGGGACAGACCCAGTACTTC. Encoded protein: CAWSGGQTQYF. The gene calls are TRBV30 and TRBJ2-5; D may match TRBD1 or TRBD2 (5 bases each). Trimming left V 1 base short and J 6 bases short, with 6 bases between. Germline V lookup: CDR1 GTSNPN, CDR2 SVGIG (reference sequence). The CDR3 has 11 amino acids.

The chain uses TRBV2 and TRBJ1-2; 10 bases map to TRBD1. V was pared by 4 bases and J by 4 bases, with 9 bases of the junction left unmatched. CDR1 SNHLY and CDR2 FYNNEI come from the germline V gene. This CDR3 comprises 16 residues. The chain's CDR3 is CASSGTGGGGGYGYTF. As DNA, the CDR3 is TGTGCCAGCAGTGGGACAGGGGGGGGAGGTGGCTATGGCTACACCTTC. The variable domain in full, completed from reference TRBV2 and TRBJ1-2, reads EPEVTQTPSHQVTQMGQEVILRCVPISNHLYFYWYRQILGQKVEFLVSFYNNEISEKSEIFDDQFSVERPDGSNFTLKIRSTKLEDSAMYFCASSGTGGGGGYGYTFGSGTRLTVV.

V and J are TRBV25-1 and TRBJ1-6, with 12 bases matching TRBD1. The junction had 2 bases not matched to a gene; V was cut back by 4 bases and J by 7 bases. Germline V gene data show CDR1 as MGHDK and CDR2 as SYGVNS. The CDR3 extends over 15 amino acids. CDR3 sequence (DNA): TGTGCCAGCAGTGTGGGACAGGGGGCAAATTCACCCCTCCACTTT. Translated: CASSVGQGANSPLHF.

The rearrangement uses TRBV12-5 and TRBJ2-5; 7 bases map to TRBD2. Unmatched junction bases numbered 10, after V lost 7 bases and J lost 5 bases. The CDR3 contains 14 residues. Germline CDR1 reads LGHNT; CDR2 reads FRNRAP. The CDR3 DNA reads as TGTGCTAGTGCACTCGGCGGGGGAGTGGAGACCCAGTACTTC. The encoded protein is CASALGGGVETQYF. The entire variable domain, with the rest obtained from reference TRBV12-5 and TRBJ2-5, is as follows: DARVTQTPRHKVTEMGQEVTMRCQPILGHNTVFWYRQTMMQGLELLAYFRNRAPLDDSGMPKDRFSAEMPDATLATLKIQPSEPRDSAVYFCASALGGGVETQYFGPGTRLLVL.

This clone was counted many times. The chain recombines TRBV6-1 with TRBJ2-6, with unresolved D. Per germline, CDR1 MNHNS and CDR2 SASEGT. There are 17 residues in the CDR3. The ends were cut back, 4 bases at V and 3 bases at J, with 16 bases in the middle. CDR3 sequence (DNA): TGTGCCAGCAGTGTATTGGCGGCGGCGTATGGGGCCAACGTCCTGACTTTC. Translated: CASSVLAAAYGANVLTF.

This sequence joins TRBV28 and TRBJ2-7, with D tentatively TRBD2 (6 bases). Germline CDR1 reads MDHEN; CDR2 reads SYDVKM. The CDR3 extends over 17 amino acids. V gave up 4 bases and J gave up 3 bases, with 22 bases separating them. CDR3 nucleotide sequence: TGTGCCAGCAGTTCCCATCCCGGGCTGGGACTGGGCTACGAGCAGTACTTC. Translation: CASSSHPGLGLGYEQYF.

The genes are TRBV9 and TRBJ2-6, with D perhaps matching TRBD1 (5 bases). Germline V CDR1 and CDR2: SGDLS, YYNGEE. The V and J ends lost 0 bases and 4 bases respectively, with 14 bases between them. This CDR3 has 17 residues. CDR3 DNA sequence: TGTGCCAGCAGCGTAGAAACAGGAGCCCGAGGGGCCAACGTCCTGACTTTC. Translated, it gives CASSVETGARGANVLTF.

The V gene is TRBV3-1 (or the pseudogene TRBV3-2), the J gene TRBJ2-5; D ambiguous. Per the germline V gene, CDR1 is LGHDT and CDR2 is YNNKEL (reference sequence). CDR3 length: 12 residues. The V and J ends lost 5 bases and 2 bases respectively, with 6 bases between them. This chain's CDR3 is CASSNRQETQYF. The CDR3 DNA follows: TGTGCCAGCAGCAATCGTCAAGAGACCCAGTACTTC.

The chain combines TRBV6-5 with TRBJ2-7; maybe TRBD2 (5 bases). The V end was cut by 7 bases, the J end by 5 bases, with 15 bases between. This CDR3 is built from 13 residues. Germline V gene sequence: CDR1 MNHEY, CDR2 SVGAGI. The CDR3 nucleotides are TGTGCCAGCAAATACTCGGGGATCGACGAGCAGTACTTC. It translates to CASKYSGIDEQYF.

The count of this clone is one. The gene calls are TRBV27 and TRBJ1-1, with 9 bases lining up with TRBD1. V gave up 5 bases and J gave up 3 bases; unmatched junction bases: 4. Germline V gene sequence: CDR1 MNHEY, CDR2 SMNVEV (reference sequence). This CDR3 region has 14 residues. This CDR3 is CASSNWDRDTEAFF. The CDR3 DNA follows: TGTGCCAGCAGTAACTGGGACAGGGACACTGAAGCTTTCTTT.